This T cell receptor (beta chain) derives from a study of blood T cell repertoires in COVID-19. Germline values: CDR1 SGHDN, CDR2 FVKESK. The CDR3 spans 16 residues. The J segment lost 6 bases and the V segment lost 1 base, leaving 11 bases of the junction unmatched. Sequencing used immunoSEQ multiplex PCR; TCRdb keeps in-frame clones, though not all of them. Of about 480,000 clones in the sample, 88% were seen once. The rearrangement joins TRBV14 to TRBJ1-2, with 7 bases identical to TRBD1. The sample consisted of PBMCs or T cells enriched from blood (not recorded which). The receptor comes from a middle-aged woman who had recovered from COVID-19. The DNA for the CDR3 is TGTGCCAGCAGCCAAGCTCCAGGGGGGATTACGGATGGCTACACCTTC. The encoded protein is CASSQAPGGITDGYTF.